The 3 T cell receptor beta chains below all came from one sample that was sequenced in a study of shared clonotypes between healthy human individuals. Assay used: immunoSEQ multiplex PCR; TCRdb lists only in-frame clones, some missing. The sample has about 330,000 clones; around nine tenths are singletons. The sample was memory CD8+ T cells sorted from blood. Stated subset: CD45RO+ cells pooled with CCR7-negative TemRA cells. These receptors all come from a man aged 18 to 30 in good health.

V and J are TRBV9 and TRBJ2-7, with 7 bases aligning to TRBD1. Germline V gene lookup returns CDR1 SGDLS and CDR2 YYNGEE. Losses at the gene ends were 0 bases for V and 4 bases for J; bases not matched to a gene: 7. The length of the CDR3 is 15 residues. The CDR3 region is CASSVGQGDRYEQYF. Written as DNA, the CDR3 is TGTGCCAGCAGCGTAGGTCAGGGGGATAGGTACGAGCAGTACTTC.

The CDR3 spells CASSSYSQPQHF. The CDR3 DNA follows: TGTGCCAGTAGTAGTTATTCCCAGCCCCAGCATTTT. The chain is built from TRBV19 and TRBJ1-5; D unresolved. The ends were cut back, 4 bases at V and 7 bases at J, with 8 bases in the middle. Germline V CDR1 and CDR2: LNHDA, SQIVND (reference sequence). CDR3 size: 12 residues.

The chain joins TRBV4-1 to TRBJ1-5; the D gene is possibly TRBD1 (6 bases). The CDR3 has 14 amino acids. The germline V and J ends were trimmed by 1 base and 6 bases, with 10 bases remaining between them. Per the germline V gene, CDR1 is MGHRA and CDR2 is YSYEKL. The CDR3 DNA reads TGCGCCAGCAGCCAAGTCGGGGGGCTTCAGCCCCAGCATTTT. It encodes CASSQVGGLQPQHF.